Below, one T cell receptor beta chain is given with its context. The J segment lost 6 bases and the V segment lost 7 bases, leaving 12 bases of the junction unmatched. Germline loops: CDR1 LGHDT, CDR2 YNNKEL (reference sequence). The CDR3 totals 16 residues. The source of the sample is a study of control samples from healthy donors and cancer patients. Repertoires were generated with immunoSEQ multiplex PCR, while TCRdb's copy carries only in-frame clones and drops some. The sample yields around 55,000 clones, more than 70% seen once. The chain joins TRBV3-1 (or the pseudogene TRBV3-2) to TRBJ2-2; 9 bases match TRBD1. The sequenced sample was PBMCs. The receptor was isolated from a man aged 40-50 years with colorectal cancer. The CDR3 region is CASITTGTGRPGELFF. CDR3 nucleotides: TGTGCCAGCATCACAACCGGGACAGGGCGTCCCGGGGAGCTGTTTTTT.